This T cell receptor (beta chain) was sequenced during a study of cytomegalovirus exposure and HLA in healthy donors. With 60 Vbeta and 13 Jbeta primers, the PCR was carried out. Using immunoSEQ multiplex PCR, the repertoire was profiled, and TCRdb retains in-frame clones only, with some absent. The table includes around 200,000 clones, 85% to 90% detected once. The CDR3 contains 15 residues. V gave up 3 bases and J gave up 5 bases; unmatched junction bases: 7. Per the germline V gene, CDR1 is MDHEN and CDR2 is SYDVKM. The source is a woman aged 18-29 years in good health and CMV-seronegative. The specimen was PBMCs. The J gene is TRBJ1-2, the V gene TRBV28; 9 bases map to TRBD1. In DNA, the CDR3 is TGTGCCAGCAGTTTTATAGGGACAGGGCGGTATGGCTACACCTTC. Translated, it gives CASSFIGTGRYGYTF.